The 18 T cell receptor beta chains below come from one sample, sequenced in a study of regulatory T cells in long-lasting Graves disease. Time point: persistent/refractory GD, antithyroid drugs over 5 years with positive TRAb. From PBMCs, RNA was extracted and then used to make the TCR library. Investigators prepared the TCR beta libraries by applying iRepertoire HTBI primers and Arm-PCR of CDR3 regions. One entry per CDR3 protein results from TCRdb running MiXCR on the multiplex PCR reads. The data hold roughly 470,000 distinct CDR3 sequences, with less than 25% observed a single time. This material consisted of peripheral blood mononuclear cells (PBMCs), taken when the disease was refractory, from a patient treated with antithyroid drugs. These receptors all come from a female donor with Graves disease.

This sequence joins TRBV29-1 and TRBJ2-1; D call uncertain. CDR3 length: 13 residues. Trimming pared 8 bases from V and 3 bases from J, leaving 14 bases between. Per the germline V gene, CDR1 is SQVTM and CDR2 is ANQGSEA. The CDR3 reads CSTPLGSYNEQFF. CDR3 nucleotide sequence: TGCAGCACCCCCCTCGGAAGCTACAATGAGCAGTTCTTC.

The V gene is TRBV7-8, the J gene TRBJ2-3, with TRBD1 as a possible D gene (6 bases). This CDR3 contains 15 residues. V lost 5 bases and J 0 bases, leaving 12 bases between the germline ends. Germline loops: CDR1 SGHVS, CDR2 FQNEAQ. CDR3: CASSTFRGSTDTQYF. In DNA, the CDR3 is TGTGCCAGCAGCACATTCAGGGGCAGCACAGATACGCAGTATTTT.

The table lists this clonotype with many counts. The rearrangement uses TRBV7-2 and TRBJ2-7; 9 nucleotides line up with TRBD1. Germline lookup yields CDR1 SGHTA and CDR2 FQGNSA. The CDR3 extends over 16 amino acids. Unmatched junction bases numbered 12, after V lost 5 bases and J lost 4 bases. In DNA form, the CDR3 reads TGTGCCAGCAGCCTGTCTTCCGGGACAGGGTCGTACGAGCAGTACTTC. The encoded protein is CASSLSSGTGSYEQYF.

Notes on this clonotype: At one of its ends the junction is not consistent with the germline gene, which may arise from a read error. This chain joins TRBV9 and TRBJ1-1; possible D gene TRBD1, 5 bases. CDR1 is SGDLS and CDR2 is YYNGEE in the germline V gene. The CDR3 consists of 13 residues. CDR3 DNA sequence: TGTACCAGCAGCTCAGAGGGGAGGGATGAAGCTTTCTTT. Translating it yields CTSSSEGRDEAFF.

This clonotype has a count of ten or more. V and J are TRBV28 and TRBJ1-1, with TRBD1 identical over 7 bases. Germline values: CDR1 MDHEN, CDR2 SYDVKM. Losses at the gene ends were 3 bases for V and 7 bases for J; bases not matched to a gene: 11. The CDR3 has 15 amino acids. The DNA of the CDR3 is TGTGCCAGCAGTTTTCGAGACAGGGAGGTGGATGAAGCTTTCTTT. This translates into CASSFRDREVDEAFF. Full variable domain (rest looked up from reference TRBV28 and TRBJ1-1): DVKVTQSSRYLVKRTGEKVFLECVQDMDHENMFWYRQDPGLGLRLIYFSYDVKMKEKGDIPEGYSVSREKKERFSLILESASTNQTSMYLCASSFRDREVDEAFFGQGTRLTVV.

Of note for this clonotype: One end of the junction fails to match germline, which may point to a read error. This chain links TRBV12-3 or TRBV12-4 with TRBJ2-7; D uncertain. The CDR3 is 14 residues long. The CDR3 DNA follows: TGTGCCAGCGGTTTTCACCGACGTAGGTACGAGCAGTACTTC. Translated: CASGFHRRRYEQYF.

This clonotype was seen at least ten times. The chain has TRBV28 and TRBJ1-2, with D uncertain. Germline CDR1 MDHEN, CDR2 SYDVKM. V was pared by 3 bases and J by 8 bases, with 4 bases between. CDR3 length: 10 residues. In nucleotides, the CDR3 is TGTGCCAGCAGTTTGGGAGGCTACACCTTC. It yields the protein CASSLGGYTF.

This clonotype has more than one count but fewer than ten. The chain links TRBV27 to TRBJ1-5; D is ambiguous. Trimming shortened V by 2 bases and J by 2 bases, and 13 bases separated the two germline ends. The CDR3 loop spans 16 amino acids. CDR1 MNHEY and CDR2 SMNVEV come from the germline V gene (reference sequence). Here the CDR3 reads CASSLGIPGGNQPQHF. The CDR3 coding sequence is TGTGCCAGCAGTTTAGGGATTCCGGGAGGCAATCAGCCCCAGCATTTT.

This CDR3 reads CASSLGKVGPESSNQPQHF. As DNA, the CDR3 is TGTGCCAGCAGCTTAGGAAAGGTTGGGCCGGAAAGTAGCAATCAGCCCCAGCATTTT. This chain uses TRBV7-2 with TRBJ1-5; D gene unclear. V was trimmed by 1 base and J by 0 bases, leaving 19 bases between them. Germline loops: CDR1 SGHTA, CDR2 FQGNSA. The CDR3 runs to 19 residues.

This clonotype was observed many times. The rearrangement links TRBV28 to TRBJ2-4, with 11 positions matching TRBD2. Germline values: CDR1 MDHEN, CDR2 SYDVKM. The CDR3 has 16 residues. V lost 5 bases, J lost 7 bases, and 10 bases stayed unmatched. This CDR3 reads CASSITSGSMVNIQYF. In DNA form, the CDR3 reads TGTGCCAGCAGTATCACTAGCGGGAGTATGGTTAACATTCAGTACTTC. The full variable domain, completed using reference TRBV28 and TRBJ2-4, is DVKVTQSSRYLVKRTGEKVFLECVQDMDHENMFWYRQDPGLGLRLIYFSYDVKMKEKGDIPEGYSVSREKKERFSLILESASTNQTSMYLCASSITSGSMVNIQYFGAGTRLSVL.

This clonotype was picked up a small number of times. The chain joins TRBV5-1 to TRBJ1-4, with 10 positions matching TRBD1. CDR1 SGHRS and CDR2 YFSETQ come from the germline V gene. The V and J ends lost 4 bases and 7 bases, in that order; junction bases with no gene match: 7. The CDR3 is made up of 15 amino acids. In DNA form, the CDR3 reads TGCGCCAGCAGCGAAGGGACAGGGGATAGTGAAAAACTGTTTTTT. Translation gives CASSEGTGDSEKLFF.

The chain employs TRBV9 and TRBJ2-7, with TRBD2 identical over 7 bases. The junction had 4 bases not matched to a gene; V was cut back by 2 bases and J by 2 bases. CDR1 and CDR2 from the germline V gene are SGDLS and YYNGEE. The CDR3 totals 14 residues. The CDR3 DNA sequence: TGTGCCAGCAGCGTGGGAGCGGGACCCTACGAGCAGTACTTC. Protein: CASSVGAGPYEQYF.

This clonotype was observed at least ten times. The chain carries TRBV5-1 and TRBJ1-6, with TRBD1 as a possible D gene (5 bases). V was pared by 3 bases and J by 9 bases, with 22 bases between. The CDR3 is made up of 17 amino acids. Germline-derived CDR1 and CDR2 are SGHRS and YFSETQ. The CDR3 bases are TGCGCCAGCAGCTCCGCCGCGGGGGATAGGAGCGGTTCACCCCTCCACTTT. Amino acids: CASSSAAGDRSGSPLHF. Complete variable domain (other parts from reference TRBV5-1 and TRBJ1-6): KAGVTQTPRYLIKTRGQQVTLSCSPISGHRSVSWYQQTPGQGLQFLFEYFSETQRNKGNFPGRFSGRQFSNSRSEMNVSTLELGDSALYLCASSSAAGDRSGSPLHFGNGTRLTVT.

This clonotype has only a few counts. The chain links TRBV19 to TRBJ1-2; no reliable D call. Germline values: CDR1 LNHDA, CDR2 SQIVND (reference sequence). With 3 bases removed from V and 6 bases from J, the gap between germline ends came to 8 bases. The CDR3 is 12 residues long. This chain's CDR3 is CASSIHRNGYTF. DNA of the CDR3: TGTGCCAGTAGTATCCACCGGAATGGCTACACCTTC.

This clonotype was seen many times. The chain combines TRBV12-3 or TRBV12-4 with TRBJ1-2, with D tentatively TRBD1 (6 bases). The CDR3 is made up of 13 amino acids. The V end lost 3 bases, the J end lost 7 bases, and 12 bases lay between the germline ends. CDR3 region: CASSFQGTGGYTF. DNA for the CDR3: TGTGCCAGCAGTTTTCAGGGGACGGGTGGCTACACCTTC.

This clonotype was counted only a few times. The rearrangement joins TRBV24-1 to TRBJ2-7, with D perhaps TRBD2 (6 bases). Trimming stripped 3 bases from V and 7 bases from J, with 15 bases between. CDR3 length: 14 residues. Germline CDR1 and CDR2: KGHDR and SFDVKD. The CDR3 reads CATSDRRARGEQYF. CDR3 bases: TGTGCCACCAGTGATCGACGTGCACGGGGGGAGCAGTACTTC.

There are a few counts of this clonotype. The V call is TRBV30, the J call TRBJ1-2, with a tentative D call TRBD1 (5 bases). Trimming removed 5 bases at V and 3 bases at J, with 19 bases between. There are 15 residues in the CDR3. Germline CDR1 reads GTSNPN; CDR2 reads SVGIG (reference sequence). CDR3 sequence (DNA): TGTGCCTGGCTACCTTGGGGGGATCGCGACTATGGCTACACCTTC. This gives the protein CAWLPWGDRDYGYTF.

This clonotype was seen a handful of times. V gene TRBV9 combines with J gene TRBJ1-2; possibly TRBD1 for D (5 bases). Between the trimmed V and J ends, which lost 8 bases and 0 bases, there was a span of 17 bases. The CDR3 is made up of 15 amino acids. Germline V gene sequence: CDR1 SGDLS, CDR2 YYNGEE. The CDR3 spells CASDAGTDTNYGYTF. CDR3 bases: TGTGCCAGTGACGCCGGGACGGATACTAACTATGGCTACACCTTC.